This T cell receptor beta chain was captured by sequencing in a study of blood T cell repertoires in COVID-19 (dated by TCRdb to the early 2020s). Background for the entire study: Collaborator samples came from the United States, Italy and Spain and covered acute and convalescent phases of COVID-19. The repertoires were released in a freely available public database meant as a resource for research on the immune response to SARS-CoV-2. The sample metadata nearly always contained a de-identified subject ID, COVID-19 status, age in years and sex. The samples were drawn from two sources: the first 160 participants of the ongoing ImmuneRACE study, and approximately 1,300 subjects contributed by 6 global collaborators. Where HLA class I and class II types were available, the types were taken from metadata supplied by the sample provider, not from assay-based typing. The dataset comprised deeply sampled blood TCRbeta repertoires from subjects exposed to, actively infected with, or recovered from COVID-19. The prospective study material was composed of cDNA or gDNA derived from T cells, B-cell-depleted T cells, or PBMCs.

About this clone: Its antigen has not been determined. No per-base quality is available; no much larger clone lies one base away.

Study-wide conclusions, independent of this receptor: How much clinical and demographic metadata was included differed by source and by participant, and the metadata was provided uncurated.

The immunoSEQ Assay, a bias-controlled multiplex PCR, was used to amplify TCRbeta CDR3 regions from genomic DNA. The authors' pipeline ran thus. The number of nucleated cells in each sample was estimated from the amplification of reference gene primers within the assay. To quantify the absolute abundance of each unique TCRbeta CDR3 rearrangement, sequence reads were collapsed and filtered. Productive Simpson clonality was computed per sample as the square root of Simpson's diversity index over productive rearrangements. TCRdb carries this immuneACCESS record with in-frame sequences only. Its versions omit some clonotypes, under half of them owing to an unresolved V gene in the studies checked, with the rest unexplained. Clonal size and the V and J genes are those of that table, whereas D and trimming came from the DNA. The sample includes about 73,000 clones, with 65% to 85% observed a single time. Around 4.5% of the sample is in the top ten clones.

Counted from cysteine to phenylalanine, this CDR3 has 14 amino acids. Only the CDR3 part of the read is kept: 42 bases, read in frame from the first base. The junction carries 12 bases between V and J, which are trimmed by 4 bases and 0 bases respectively. The germline V gene encodes CDR1 GTSNPN and CDR2 SVGIG (reference sequence). Collaborating institutions collected whole blood in K2EDTA tubes following their own protocols. For TCRbeta analysis, collaborators shipped samples as frozen whole blood, isolated PBMCs, or DNA extracted from either of those sample types. The clonotype originates from a woman aged 60-75 years with acute or convalescent COVID-19. The rearrangement joined TRBV30 to TRBJ2-5; tentative D gene TRBD2, with 5 bases matching. The material sequenced was peripheral blood. The bases read TGTGCCTGGACGGCGGGCGTGTACCAAGAGACCCAGTACTTC. Its translation reads: CAWTAGVYQETQYF.